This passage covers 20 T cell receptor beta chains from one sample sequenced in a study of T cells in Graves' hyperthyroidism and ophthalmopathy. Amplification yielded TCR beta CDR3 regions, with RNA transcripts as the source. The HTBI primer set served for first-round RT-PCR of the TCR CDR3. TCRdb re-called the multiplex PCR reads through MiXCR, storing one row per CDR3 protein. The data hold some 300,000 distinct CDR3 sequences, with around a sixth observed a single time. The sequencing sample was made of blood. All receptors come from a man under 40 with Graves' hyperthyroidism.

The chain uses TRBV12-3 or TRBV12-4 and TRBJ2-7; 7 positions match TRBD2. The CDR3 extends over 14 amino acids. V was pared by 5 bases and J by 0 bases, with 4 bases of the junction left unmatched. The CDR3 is CASSPLAYSYEQYF. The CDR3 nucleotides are TGTGCCAGCAGTCCACTAGCGTACTCCTACGAGCAGTACTTC.

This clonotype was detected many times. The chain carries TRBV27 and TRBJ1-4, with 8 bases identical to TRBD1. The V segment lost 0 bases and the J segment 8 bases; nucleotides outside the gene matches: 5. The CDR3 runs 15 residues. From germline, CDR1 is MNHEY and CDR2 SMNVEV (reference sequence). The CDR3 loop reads CASSLSSRGREKLFF. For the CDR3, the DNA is TGTGCCAGCAGTTTATCATCCAGGGGGCGCGAAAAACTGTTTTTT. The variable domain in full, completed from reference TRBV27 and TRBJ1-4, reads EAQVTQNPRYLITVTGKKLTVTCSQNMNHEYMSWYRQDPGLGLRQIYYSMNVEVTDKGDVPEGYKVSRKEKRNFPLILESPSPNQTSLYFCASSLSSRGREKLFFGSGTQLSVL.

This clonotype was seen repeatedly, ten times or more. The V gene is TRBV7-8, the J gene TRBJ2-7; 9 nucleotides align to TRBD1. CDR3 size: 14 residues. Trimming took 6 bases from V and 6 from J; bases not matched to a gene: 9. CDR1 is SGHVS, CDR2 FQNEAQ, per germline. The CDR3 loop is CASRSGTGRSEQYF. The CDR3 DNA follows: TGTGCCAGCAGGTCCGGGACAGGGCGTAGCGAGCAGTACTTC.

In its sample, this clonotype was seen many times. CDR3 loop: CASSLRGRQGGTLGTEAFF. The DNA of the CDR3 is TGTGCCAGCAGCTTAAGAGGTCGACAGGGGGGAACCCTGGGCACTGAAGCTTTCTTT. The V call is TRBV11-2, the J call TRBJ1-1; the match to TRBD1 covers 9 bases. The ends lost 2 bases at V and 4 bases at J; junction bases unmatched: 17. Germline loops: CDR1 SGHAT, CDR2 FQNNGV. CDR3 length: 19 residues.

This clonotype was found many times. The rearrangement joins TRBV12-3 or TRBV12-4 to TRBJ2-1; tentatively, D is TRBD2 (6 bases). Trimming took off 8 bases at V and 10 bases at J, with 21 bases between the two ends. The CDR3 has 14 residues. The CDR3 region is CASVLSAGQLEQFF. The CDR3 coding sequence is TGTGCCAGCGTCCTGTCCGCGGGGCAACTAGAGCAGTTCTTC.

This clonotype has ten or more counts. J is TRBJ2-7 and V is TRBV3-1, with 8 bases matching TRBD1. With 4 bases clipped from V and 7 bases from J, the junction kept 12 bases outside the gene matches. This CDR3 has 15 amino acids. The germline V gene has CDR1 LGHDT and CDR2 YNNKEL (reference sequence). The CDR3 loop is CASSLTAGGAGEQYF. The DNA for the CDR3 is TGTGCCAGCAGCCTAACCGCAGGGGGCGCGGGGGAGCAGTACTTC.

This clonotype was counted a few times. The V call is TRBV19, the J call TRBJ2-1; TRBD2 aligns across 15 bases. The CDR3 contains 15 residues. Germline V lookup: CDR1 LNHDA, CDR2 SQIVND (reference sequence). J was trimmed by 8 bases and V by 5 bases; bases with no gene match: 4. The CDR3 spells CASSAWTSGRDEQFF. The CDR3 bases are TGTGCCAGTAGTGCCTGGACTAGCGGGAGGGATGAGCAGTTCTTC.

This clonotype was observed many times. The CDR3 DNA follows: TGTGCCAGCAGCCAAATAACCGGGGAGCTGTTTTTT. Its translation: CASSQITGELFF. The chain recombines TRBV3-1 with TRBJ2-2; no firm D call. Germline lookup yields CDR1 LGHDT and CDR2 YNNKEL (reference sequence). V was pared by 2 bases and J by 5 bases, with 3 bases between. The length of the CDR3 is 12 residues.

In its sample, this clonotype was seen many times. CDR3 region: CASSEDLSSYNEQFF. In DNA form, the CDR3 reads TGTGCCAGCAGTGAAGACCTTAGCTCCTACAATGAGCAGTTCTTC. The V gene is TRBV2, the J gene TRBJ2-1, with D hard to call. Trimming stripped 1 base from V and 0 bases from J, with 7 bases between. CDR3 length: 15 amino acids. Looked up from germline, CDR1 is SNHLY and CDR2 is FYNNEI.

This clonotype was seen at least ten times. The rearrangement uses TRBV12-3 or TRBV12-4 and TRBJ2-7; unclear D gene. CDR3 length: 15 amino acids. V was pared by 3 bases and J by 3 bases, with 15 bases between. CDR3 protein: CASSFDPLSDYEQYF. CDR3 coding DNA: TGTGCCAGCAGTTTCGACCCCCTATCGGACTACGAGCAGTACTTC.

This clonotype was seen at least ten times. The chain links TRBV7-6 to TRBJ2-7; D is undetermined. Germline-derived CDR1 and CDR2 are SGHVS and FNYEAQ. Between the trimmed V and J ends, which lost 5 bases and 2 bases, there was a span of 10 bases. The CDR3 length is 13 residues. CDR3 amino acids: CASSLGRTYEQYF. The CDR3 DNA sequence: TGTGCCAGCAGCCTCGGACGGACCTACGAGCAGTACTTC.

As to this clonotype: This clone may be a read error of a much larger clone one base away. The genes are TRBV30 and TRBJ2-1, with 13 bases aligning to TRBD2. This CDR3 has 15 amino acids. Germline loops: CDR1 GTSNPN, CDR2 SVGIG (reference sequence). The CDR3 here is CAWNELAGGPGEHFF. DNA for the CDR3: TGTGCCTGGAACGAACTAGCGGGAGGGCCTGGGGAGCATTTCTTC. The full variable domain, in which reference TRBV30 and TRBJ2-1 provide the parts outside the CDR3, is SQTIHQWPATLVQPVGSPLSLECTVEGTSNPNLYWYRQAAGRGLQLLFYSVGIGQISSEVPQNLSASRPQDRQFILSSKKLLLSDSGFYLCAWNELAGGPGEHFFGPGTRLTVL.

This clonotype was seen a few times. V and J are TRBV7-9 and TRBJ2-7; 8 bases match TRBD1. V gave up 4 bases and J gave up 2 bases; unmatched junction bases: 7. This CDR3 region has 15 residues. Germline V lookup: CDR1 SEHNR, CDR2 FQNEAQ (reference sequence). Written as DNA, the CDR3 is TGTGCCAGCAGCTCCTCACAGGGGGGTCCCTACGAGCAGTACTTC. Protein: CASSSSQGGPYEQYF.

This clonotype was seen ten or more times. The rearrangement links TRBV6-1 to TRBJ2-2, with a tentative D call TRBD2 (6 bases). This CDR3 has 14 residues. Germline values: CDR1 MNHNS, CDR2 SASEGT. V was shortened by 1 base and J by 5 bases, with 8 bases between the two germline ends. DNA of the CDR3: TGTGCCAGCAGTGAAGGACTAGTAACCGGGGAGCTGTTTTTT. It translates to CASSEGLVTGELFF.

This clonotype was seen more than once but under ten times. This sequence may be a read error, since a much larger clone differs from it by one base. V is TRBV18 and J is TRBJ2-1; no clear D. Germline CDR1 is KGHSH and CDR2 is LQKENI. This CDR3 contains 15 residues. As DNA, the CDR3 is TGTGCCAGCTCACCATATTTGGGAAGTTACAATGAGCAGCTCTTC. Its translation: CASSPYLGSYNEQLF. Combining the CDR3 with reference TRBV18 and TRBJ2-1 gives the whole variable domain NAGVMQNPRHLVRRRGQEARLRCSPMKGHSHVYWYRQLPEEGLKFMVYLQKENIIDESGMPKERFSAEFPKEGPSILRIQQVVRGDSAAYFCASSPYLGSYNEQLFGPGTRLTVL.

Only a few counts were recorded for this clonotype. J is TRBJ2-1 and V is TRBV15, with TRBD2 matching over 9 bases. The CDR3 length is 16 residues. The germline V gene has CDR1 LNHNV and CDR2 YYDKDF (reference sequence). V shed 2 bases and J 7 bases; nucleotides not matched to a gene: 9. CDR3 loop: CATSRRASGIGNEQFF. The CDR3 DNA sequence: TGTGCCACCAGCAGAAGGGCTAGCGGGATCGGAAATGAGCAGTTCTTC.

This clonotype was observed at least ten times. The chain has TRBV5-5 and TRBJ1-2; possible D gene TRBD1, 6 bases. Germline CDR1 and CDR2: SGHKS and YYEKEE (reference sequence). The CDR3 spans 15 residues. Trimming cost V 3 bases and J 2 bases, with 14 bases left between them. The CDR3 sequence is CASSSSPDSNYGYTF. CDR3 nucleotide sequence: TGTGCCAGCAGCTCCTCCCCGGACAGCAACTATGGCTACACCTTC.

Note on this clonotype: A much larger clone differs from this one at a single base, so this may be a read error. The CDR3 nucleotides are TGTACCAGCAGTTTGGGACAGGGGCAGGGCAATGAGCAGTTCTTC. Its translation: CTSSLGQGQGNEQFF. The chain links TRBV2 to TRBJ2-1; 10 nucleotides line up with TRBD1. The CDR3 runs to 15 residues. Per germline, CDR1 SNHLY and CDR2 FYNNEI. The whole variable domain, filled in from reference TRBV2 and TRBJ2-1, reads EPEVTQTPSHQVTQMGQEVILRCVPISNHLYFYWYRQILGQKVEFLVSFYNNEISEKSEIFDDQFSVERPDGSNFTLKIRSTKLEDSAMYFCTSSLGQGQGNEQFFGPGTRLTVL.

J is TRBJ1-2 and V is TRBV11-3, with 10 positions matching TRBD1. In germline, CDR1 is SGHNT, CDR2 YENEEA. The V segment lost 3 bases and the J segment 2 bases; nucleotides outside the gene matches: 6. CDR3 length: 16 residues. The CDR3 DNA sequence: TGTGCCAGCAGCTTGGGTTCGGGACAGGGGAACTATGGCTACACCTTC. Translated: CASSLGSGQGNYGYTF.

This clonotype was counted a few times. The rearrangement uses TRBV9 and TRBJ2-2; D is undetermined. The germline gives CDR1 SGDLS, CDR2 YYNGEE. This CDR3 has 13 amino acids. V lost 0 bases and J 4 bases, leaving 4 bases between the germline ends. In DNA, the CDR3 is TGTGCCAGCAGCGTAGATTCCACCGGGGAGCTGTTTTTT. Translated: CASSVDSTGELFF. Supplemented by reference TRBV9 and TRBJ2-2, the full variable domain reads DSGVTQTPKHLITATGQRVTLRCSPRSGDLSVYWYQQSLDQGLQFLIQYYNGEERAKGNILERFSAQQFPDLHSELNLSSLELGDSALYFCASSVDSTGELFFGEGSRLTVL.